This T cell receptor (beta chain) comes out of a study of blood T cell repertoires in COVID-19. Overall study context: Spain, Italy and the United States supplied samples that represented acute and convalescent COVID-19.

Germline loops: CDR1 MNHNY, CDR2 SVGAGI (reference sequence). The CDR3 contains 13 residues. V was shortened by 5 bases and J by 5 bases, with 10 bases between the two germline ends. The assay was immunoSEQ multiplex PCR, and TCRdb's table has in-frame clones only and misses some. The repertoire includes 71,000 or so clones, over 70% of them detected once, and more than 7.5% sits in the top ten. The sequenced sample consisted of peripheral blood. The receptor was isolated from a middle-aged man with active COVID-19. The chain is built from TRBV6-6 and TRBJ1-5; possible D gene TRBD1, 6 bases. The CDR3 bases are TGTGCCAGCAGTAGGGGGTGGGATCAGCCCCAGCATTTT. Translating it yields CASSRGWDQPQHF.